A single sample is the source of the 15 T cell receptor beta chains below, sequenced in a study of human T cells and chemical hapten exposure. Time point here: healthy volunteer bleed at 6 weeks. Unfractionated whole blood was the source from which total RNA was extracted. One entry per CDR3 protein, called by TCRdb with MiXCR from the RACE reads. The sample carries under 90,000 distinct CDR3 sequences, over 6.5% recorded once. The sequenced material came from whole blood. These receptors all stem from a male donor in good health. Some clones in this sample may be carry-over from other donors' samples.

This clonotype was counted between two and nine times. J is TRBJ2-7 and V is TRBV12-3 or TRBV12-4; TRBD1 matches at 9 bases. CDR3 length: 16 residues. Trimming took 1 base from V and 0 from J; bases not matched to a gene: 4. CDR3 amino acids: CASSLEGQGNSYEQYF. The CDR3 region has the DNA TGTGCCAGCAGTTTAGAGGGACAGGGAAACTCCTACGAGCAGTACTTC.

CDR3 sequence (DNA): TGCAGCGCAGAAGTTAAGGGGACAGGGCAATATACGCAGTATTTT. Translating gives CSAEVKGTGQYTQYF. This chain uses TRBV29-1 with TRBJ2-3; 9 nucleotides agree with TRBD1. The CDR3 extends over 15 amino acids. The V gene end was trimmed by 7 bases and the J gene end by 7 bases; junction bases not matched to a gene: 15. Germline V gives CDR1 SQVTM, CDR2 ANQGSEA.

This clonotype was seen ten or more times. This rearrangement joins TRBV7-9 to TRBJ1-2, with D perhaps TRBD1 (5 bases). This CDR3 spans 13 amino acids. Trimming shortened V by 5 bases and J by 1 base, and 8 bases separated the two germline ends. From germline, CDR1 is SEHNR and CDR2 FQNEAQ (reference sequence). The CDR3 bases are TGTGCCAGCAGCATGACAGATAACTATGGCTACACCTTC. Amino acids: CASSMTDNYGYTF.

Ten or more counts support this clonotype. The chain employs TRBV7-9 and TRBJ2-3; D not resolved. The germline V gene has CDR1 SEHNR and CDR2 FQNEAQ (reference sequence). V lost 5 bases to trimming and J lost 0 bases, with 6 bases between them. This CDR3 has 13 residues. In DNA form, the CDR3 reads TGTGCCAGCAGCCCCCCTAGCACAGATACGCAGTATTTT. Translation: CASSPPSTDTQYF.

In its sample, this clonotype was seen a few times. The V call is TRBV2, the J call TRBJ2-7, with D possibly TRBD1 on 5 matching bases. CDR1 is SNHLY and CDR2 is FYNNEI in the germline V gene. Trimming removed 8 bases at V and 0 bases at J, with 11 bases between. The CDR3 is made up of 13 amino acids. This CDR3 is CASVWTLSYEQYF. Written as DNA, the CDR3 is TGTGCCAGCGTCTGGACACTCTCCTACGAGCAGTACTTC.

The rearrangement links TRBV6-5 to TRBJ2-1, with 10 bases that match TRBD1. The J segment lost 6 bases and the V segment lost 5 bases, leaving 7 bases of the junction unmatched. The CDR3 totals 15 residues. Germline V lookup: CDR1 MNHEY, CDR2 SVGAGI. The CDR3: CASSQGQGRINEQFF. The CDR3 DNA reads TGTGCCAGCAGTCAGGGACAGGGGCGCATCAATGAGCAGTTCTTC.

This clonotype was observed a few times. The J gene is TRBJ2-7, the V gene TRBV29-1, with 7 bases identical to TRBD1. Per germline, CDR1 SQVTM and CDR2 ANQGSEA. This CDR3 comprises 12 residues. With V trimmed by 4 bases and J by 7 bases, 7 bases remained unmatched. CDR3 in amino acids: CSVGRGTREQYF. Written as DNA, the CDR3 is TGCAGCGTTGGCAGGGGGACACGTGAGCAGTACTTC.

This chain links TRBV12-3 or TRBV12-4 with TRBJ2-6; the D call may be TRBD1 or TRBD2 (6 bases each). The CDR3 is made up of 15 amino acids. V was pared by 7 bases and J by 4 bases, with 14 bases between. The CDR3 DNA is TGTGCCAGCACCTTAAGGGGGGCCGGGGCCAACGTCCTGACTTTC. This gives the protein CASTLRGAGANVLTF.

The count of this clonotype is one. The chain employs TRBV2 and TRBJ1-1; weak D call: TRBD1 (6 bases). The length of the CDR3 is 16 residues. The V and J ends lost 5 bases and 0 bases respectively, with 16 bases between them. Germline lookup yields CDR1 SNHLY and CDR2 FYNNEI. CDR3 protein: CASSYPRGGLNTEAFF. For the CDR3, the DNA is TGTGCCAGCAGTTACCCCCGGGGGGGCCTGAACACTGAAGCTTTCTTT.

The chain has TRBV4-1 and TRBJ1-4; tentatively, D is TRBD1 (5 bases). CDR1 is MGHRA, CDR2 YSYEKL, per germline. The V end lost 2 bases, the J end lost 6 bases, and 16 bases lay between the germline ends. CDR3 length: 16 residues. The CDR3 bases are TGCGCCAGCAGCCAACCGGCGGGGGTCCGAGATGAAAAACTGTTTTTT. As protein: CASSQPAGVRDEKLFF.

This sequence joins TRBV11-2 and TRBJ2-5; 7 nucleotides line up with TRBD1. This CDR3 contains 16 residues. Germline loops: CDR1 SGHAT, CDR2 FQNNGV. After removal of 4 bases from V and 1 base from J, the junction contained 9 bases not matched to a gene. CDR3 loop: CASSSWDSPPQETQYF. Here the CDR3 DNA reads TGTGCCAGCAGCTCCTGGGACAGCCCACCCCAAGAGACCCAGTACTTC.

This clonotype was observed many times. V gene TRBV20-1 combines with J gene TRBJ2-3; 7 bases map to TRBD2. The CDR3 runs 13 residues. Germline-derived CDR1 and CDR2 are DFQATT and SNEGSKA (reference sequence). The ends lost 3 bases at V and 4 bases at J; junction bases unmatched: 4. In DNA, the CDR3 is TGCAGTGCTAGGGGAGGGGCTCCAGATACGCAGTATTTT. It translates to CSARGGAPDTQYF.

Only a few counts were recorded for this clonotype. The chain combines TRBV12-5 with TRBJ2-3; D remains ambiguous. Germline CDR1 and CDR2: LGHNT and FRNRAP. The V gene lost 2 bases and the J gene lost 1 base, with 4 bases spanning the gap. The CDR3 loop spans 13 amino acids. The DNA for the CDR3 is TGTGCTAGTGGTTTGTCAGGCACAGATACGCAGTATTTT. Translated, it gives CASGLSGTDTQYF. The entire variable domain, with the rest obtained from reference TRBV12-5 and TRBJ2-3, is as follows: DARVTQTPRHKVTEMGQEVTMRCQPILGHNTVFWYRQTMMQGLELLAYFRNRAPLDDSGMPKDRFSAEMPDATLATLKIQPSEPRDSAVYFCASGLSGTDTQYFGPGTRLTVL.

This clonotype was detected many times. The V gene is TRBV12-3 or TRBV12-4, the J gene TRBJ1-1, with D tentatively TRBD1 (5 bases). This CDR3 comprises 14 residues. Trimming took off 4 bases at V and 4 bases at J, with 13 bases between the two ends. The CDR3 is CASSSNPGGTEAFF. The CDR3 DNA follows: TGTGCCAGCAGTTCCAACCCCGGGGGCACTGAAGCTTTCTTT.

This clonotype turned up a few times. J is TRBJ2-3 and V is TRBV5-5; D is possibly TRBD2 (6 bases). Germline CDR1 reads SGHKS; CDR2 reads YYEKEE (reference sequence). This CDR3 has 15 residues. Trimming took off 0 bases at V and 0 bases at J, with 8 bases between the two ends. The CDR3 DNA follows: TGTGCCAGCAGCTTGGATGGGAGGAGCACAGATACGCAGTATTTT. Protein: CASSLDGRSTDTQYF.